What follows are 20 T cell receptor beta chains derived from one specimen sequenced in a study of T-cell reconstitution after alpha-beta-depleted transplantation in children. Preparation of the TCRbeta library involved a method that used unique molecular identifiers. A single record per CDR3 protein comes from TCRdb applying MiXCR to the PCR reads. In the table there are about 1,000,000 distinct CDR3 sequences, around 30% of which are singletons. The specimen comprised PBMCs, mostly from graft donor cells, sampled 360 days after TCRalphabeta/CD19-depleted stem cell transplant. These receptors originate from a boy under two years old who had a stem cell transplant for SCID, so the T cells may come from the graft donor.

The gene calls are TRBV20-1 and TRBJ1-1; 8 bases match TRBD1. J gave up 11 bases and V 5 bases, and 7 bases lay outside the gene matches. This CDR3 is built from 11 residues. Germline CDR1 reads DFQATT; CDR2 reads SNEGSKA (reference sequence). CDR3 in DNA: TGCAGTGCTGCCGGGGGGACAGGCGCTTTCTTT. Its protein is CSAAGGTGAFF.

V is TRBV4-1 and J is TRBJ1-2; no definite D call. The CDR3 has 16 residues. Trimming took 1 base from V and 0 from J, leaving 12 bases between them. Germline V lookup: CDR1 MGHRA, CDR2 YSYEKL. The CDR3 nucleotides read TGCGCCAGCAGCCAAGTTGGGCGATCACCTAACTATGGCTACACCTTC. It encodes CASSQVGRSPNYGYTF.

V usage is TRBV9 and J usage is TRBJ1-3; possibly TRBD1 for D (5 bases). The germline gives CDR1 SGDLS, CDR2 YYNGEE. The germline V and J ends were trimmed by 0 bases and 2 bases, with 6 bases remaining between them. The CDR3 covers 14 residues. CDR3 in DNA: TGTGCCAGCAGCGTAGAGACAGCTGGAAACACCATATATTTT. Translation: CASSVETAGNTIYF.

This clonotype was seen a few times. The chain is built from TRBV5-6 and TRBJ2-5; 9 nucleotides match TRBD2. CDR1 and CDR2 from the germline V gene are SGHDT and YYEEEE. This CDR3 region has 14 residues. The trim removed 6 bases at V and 5 bases at J, leaving 8 bases unmatched. CDR3 amino acids: CASKELAGWETQYF. In nucleotides, the CDR3 is TGTGCCAGCAAGGAACTAGCGGGCTGGGAGACCCAGTACTTC.

The J gene is TRBJ1-2, the V gene TRBV5-1; possible D gene TRBD1, 6 bases. Trimming shortened V by 4 bases and J by 6 bases, and 22 bases separated the two germline ends. CDR1 is SGHRS, CDR2 YFSETQ, per germline. This CDR3 region has 16 residues. The CDR3 is CASSQTGTTSDHGYTF. The CDR3 DNA sequence: TGCGCCAGCAGCCAGACCGGGACAACCAGTGACCATGGCTACACCTTC.

The chain carries TRBV29-1 and TRBJ2-1, with 11 bases aligning to TRBD2. V was clipped by 3 bases and J by 2 bases; unmatched bases: 15. The CDR3 is made up of 19 amino acids. The germline V gene has CDR1 SQVTM and CDR2 ANQGSEA. The CDR3 protein is CSVERWGLAGGRTYNEQFF. The CDR3 nucleotides are TGCAGCGTTGAGAGGTGGGGGCTAGCGGGGGGTCGGACCTACAATGAGCAGTTCTTC.

The CDR3 region is CASSARLAGEYTDTQYF. As DNA, the CDR3 is TGTGCCAGCAGCGCCCGACTAGCGGGGGAGTACACAGATACGCAGTATTTT. The chain uses TRBV7-2 and TRBJ2-3; 12 nucleotides match TRBD2. Trimming at V came to 5 bases and at J to 2 bases, leaving 8 bases not matched to a gene. Per the germline V gene, CDR1 is SGHTA and CDR2 is FQGNSA. This CDR3 has 17 residues.

The CDR3 reads CASSSPREDGYTF. The CDR3 DNA is TGTGCCAGCAGTTCGCCCAGGGAGGATGGCTACACCTTC. The chain combines TRBV12-3 or TRBV12-4 with TRBJ1-2; possibly TRBD1 for D (5 bases). Trimming stripped 4 bases from V and 6 bases from J, with 12 bases between. The CDR3 has 13 amino acids.

This clonotype was found many times. The V and J genes are TRBV20-1 and TRBJ1-3; D not certain. Germline assignment: CDR1 DFQATT and CDR2 SNEGSKA (reference sequence). This CDR3 region has 11 residues. Trimming took 2 bases from V and 5 from J, leaving 4 bases between them. The CDR3 region is CSARWRNTIYF. The CDR3 region has the DNA TGCAGTGCTAGATGGAGAAACACCATATATTTT.

This rearrangement joins TRBV12-3 or TRBV12-4 to TRBJ1-5; 7 nucleotides agree with TRBD1. The V gene end was trimmed by 2 bases and the J gene end by 5 bases; junction bases not matched to a gene: 3. The CDR3 sequence is 14 residues long. The CDR3 loop is CASSLHRGDQPQHF. The CDR3 DNA is TGTGCCAGCAGTTTACACAGGGGTGATCAGCCCCAGCATTTT.

This clonotype was seen only a few times. V gene TRBV5-1 combines with J gene TRBJ1-1; the D is unclear. V was trimmed by 2 bases and J by 8 bases, leaving 13 bases between them. This CDR3 is built from 13 residues. Germline-derived CDR1 and CDR2 are SGHRS and YFSETQ. DNA for the CDR3: TGCGCCAGCAGCTTACAGACGGACCGGGAAGCTTTCTTT. Amino acids: CASSLQTDREAFF.

V usage is TRBV29-1 and J usage is TRBJ1-1; D perhaps matches TRBD1 (5 bases). V dropped 6 bases and J dropped 4 bases, with 36 bases sitting between them. Germline V lookup: CDR1 SQVTM, CDR2 ANQGSEA. The CDR3 has 20 residues. The CDR3 DNA is TGCAGCGTGGTCCCTCGTTCCCCATTCCTCGGGGGGATTAAAGGCACTGAAGCTTTCTTT. This translates into CSVVPRSPFLGGIKGTEAFF.

This clonotype was picked up a small number of times. CDR3: CASSEGETEAFF. CDR3 DNA sequence: TGTGCCAGCAGTGAAGGGGAGACTGAAGCTTTCTTT. J is TRBJ1-1 and V is TRBV2; no clear D gene. The CDR3 spans 12 residues. Germline values: CDR1 SNHLY, CDR2 FYNNEI. V was clipped by 1 base and J by 5 bases, with 5 bases between them.

This chain links TRBV20-1 with TRBJ1-3, with no clear D. CDR3 length equals 14 residues. The germline gives CDR1 DFQATT, CDR2 SNEGSKA (reference sequence). V lost 6 bases to trimming and J lost 0 bases, with 12 bases between them. The CDR3 DNA reads as TGCAGTGCCGGCCTAGGAAGCTCTGGAAACACCATATATTTT. This encodes CSAGLGSSGNTIYF.

The chain has TRBV12-3 or TRBV12-4 and TRBJ2-5; D perhaps matches TRBD1 (5 bases). The V end was cut by 5 bases, the J end by 2 bases, with 9 bases between. The CDR3 is 13 residues long. The CDR3 DNA is TGTGCCAGCAGTCGACAGAGTCAAGAGACCCAGTACTTC. Protein: CASSRQSQETQYF.

This clonotype was seen a handful of times. The chain joins TRBV9 to TRBJ2-7, with D perhaps given as TRBD1 or TRBD2 (5 bases each). The germline CDR1 and CDR2 sequences are SGDLS and YYNGEE. The CDR3 sequence is 15 residues long. The V end was cut by 2 bases, the J end by 4 bases, with 16 bases between. CDR3 bases: TGTGCCAGCAGCGTTGGGTCCAAGGGACCTTACGAGCAGTACTTC. Amino acid sequence: CASSVGSKGPYEQYF.

The chain has TRBV3-1 and TRBJ2-4, with D possibly being TRBD1 (5 bases). CDR1 and CDR2 (germline): LGHDT, YNNKEL (reference sequence). This CDR3 is 14 amino acids long. Trimming shortened V by 0 bases and J by 11 bases, and 14 bases separated the two germline ends. For the CDR3, the DNA is TGTGCCAGCAGCCAAGACGGCCAGGGCTCCCTTCAGTACTTC. Its translation: CASSQDGQGSLQYF.

The genes are TRBV7-2 and TRBJ2-1; D might be TRBD1 or TRBD2, each matching 6 bases. There are 12 residues in the CDR3. V was pared by 7 bases and J by 5 bases, with 9 bases between. Germline CDR1 reads SGHTA; CDR2 reads FQGNSA. CDR3 sequence (DNA): TGTGCCAGCATTAGGGGGGACAATGAGCAGTTCTTC. Translating gives CASIRGDNEQFF.

This clonotype was found a few times. V usage is TRBV4-1 and J usage is TRBJ2-2; TRBD2 aligns across 10 bases. This CDR3 is built from 17 residues. The ends lost 1 base at V and 3 bases at J; junction bases unmatched: 5. Germline V CDR1 and CDR2: MGHRA, YSYEKL. CDR3 loop: CASSQATSGVYTGELFF. The CDR3 nucleotides are TGCGCCAGCAGCCAAGCAACTAGCGGGGTCTACACCGGGGAGCTGTTTTTT.

This chain uses TRBV12-3 or TRBV12-4 with TRBJ2-7; 11 nucleotides line up with TRBD1. This CDR3 is 14 amino acids long. J was trimmed by 4 bases and V by 6 bases; bases with no gene match: 5. The CDR3 protein is CASRHRDRGYEQYF. CDR3 nucleotides: TGTGCCAGCAGGCACCGGGACAGGGGGTACGAGCAGTACTTC.